Listed here are 3 T cell receptor beta chains from one sample, sequenced in a study of PD-1 blockade in mismatch repair-deficient tumors. Here immunoSEQ multiplex PCR was the method, and the copy in TCRdb shows in-frame clones only, minus some. The sample includes about 63,000 clones, about 91% of them seen just once. Sequencing used peripheral blood, obtained 52 weeks after starting pembrolizumab. These receptors all stem from an adult with mismatch repair-deficient cancer.

V is TRBV29-1 and J is TRBJ2-3; 11 bases fit TRBD2. The CDR3 spans 13 residues. V was pared by 5 bases and J by 4 bases, with 2 bases of the junction left unmatched. CDR1 and CDR2 from the germline V gene are SQVTM and ANQGSEA. CDR3: CSVTSGSPDTQYF. CDR3 sequence (DNA): TGCAGCGTTACTAGCGGGAGCCCAGATACGCAGTATTTT.

The chain combines TRBV11-3 with TRBJ2-1, with D perhaps TRBD1 or TRBD2 (5 bases each). With 0 bases removed from V and 8 bases from J, the gap between germline ends came to 11 bases. This CDR3 has 14 amino acids. Germline CDR1 is SGHNT and CDR2 is YENEEA. The CDR3 region has the DNA TGTGCCAGCAGCTTAGAGGGACCTTACGATGAGCAGTTCTTC. It encodes CASSLEGPYDEQFF.

J is TRBJ2-3 and V is TRBV5-1; no definite D call. This CDR3 is 12 amino acids long. Trimming shortened V by 4 bases and J by 6 bases, and 9 bases separated the two germline ends. The V gene's germline CDR1 is SGHRS and CDR2 YFSETQ. This chain's CDR3 is CASSPEKDTQYF. DNA for the CDR3: TGCGCCAGCAGCCCGGAGAAGGATACGCAGTATTTT.